Given below is one TCR beta chain in context. Method: immunoSEQ multiplex PCR; TCRdb's copy keeps in-frame clones and lacks some. The sample records about 150,000 clones, around 81% being singletons. V lost 7 bases to trimming and J lost 7 bases; unmatched junction nucleotides: 13. The CDR3 loop spans 15 amino acids. In germline, CDR1 is SGHTA, CDR2 FQGTGA. The data originate from a study of blood T cell repertoires in COVID-19. The wider study: COVID-19 samples collected from the United States, Italy and Spain covered acute and convalescent phases. T cells, B-cell-depleted T cells, or PBMCs provided the cDNA or gDNA that served as material.

The chain links TRBV7-3 to TRBJ2-1; TRBD2 matches 7 bases. The origin of this receptor is a woman in her sixties with active or convalescent COVID-19. The sample comprised peripheral blood. CDR3 nucleotide sequence: TGTGCCAGCACCCCGAGCGCCGCGGGAGTGAATGAGCAGTTCTTC. Translating it yields CASTPSAAGVNEQFF.